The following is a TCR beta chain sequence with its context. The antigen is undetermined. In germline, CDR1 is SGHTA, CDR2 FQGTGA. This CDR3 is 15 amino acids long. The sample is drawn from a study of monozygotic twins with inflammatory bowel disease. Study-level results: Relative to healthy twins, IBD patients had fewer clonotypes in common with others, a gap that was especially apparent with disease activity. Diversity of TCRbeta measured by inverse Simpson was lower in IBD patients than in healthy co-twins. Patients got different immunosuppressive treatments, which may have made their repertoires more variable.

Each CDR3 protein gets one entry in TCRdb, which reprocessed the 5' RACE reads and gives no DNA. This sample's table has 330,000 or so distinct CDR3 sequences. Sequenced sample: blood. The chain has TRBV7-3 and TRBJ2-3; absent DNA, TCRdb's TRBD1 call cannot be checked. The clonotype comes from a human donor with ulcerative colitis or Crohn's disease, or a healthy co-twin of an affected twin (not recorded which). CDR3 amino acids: CASSLSRDSPDTQYF. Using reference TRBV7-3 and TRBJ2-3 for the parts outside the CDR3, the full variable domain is GAGVSQTPSNKVTEKGKYVELRCDPISGHTALYWYRQSLGQGPEFLIYFQGTGAADDSGLPNDRFFAVRPEGSVSTLKIQRTERGDSAVYLCASSLSRDSPDTQYFGPGTRLTVL.